The entry below gives a single T cell receptor (beta chain) sequence along with its context. This sample stems from a study of blood T cell repertoires in COVID-19. About the study: PBMCs, B-cell-depleted T cells, or T cells provided the cDNA or gDNA that made up the material.

Assay: immunoSEQ multiplex PCR; the TCRdb copy retains only in-frame clones and omits some. The table includes about 190,000 clones, approximately 84% detected once. The CDR3 sequence is 13 residues long. V shed 2 bases, J shed 5 bases, and the junction held 3 bases outside the gene matches. Germline assignment: CDR1 SGHKS and CDR2 YYEKEE (reference sequence). The rearrangement joins TRBV5-5 to TRBJ2-5, with 7 bases that match TRBD2. The specimen sequenced was peripheral blood. This TCR came from a woman in her 70s with active or convalescent COVID-19. The CDR3 loop reads CASSLEGGETQYF. In DNA form, the CDR3 reads TGTGCCAGCAGCTTAGAGGGAGGGGAGACCCAGTACTTC. Supplemented by reference TRBV5-5 and TRBJ2-5, the full variable domain reads DAGVTQSPTHLIKTRGQQVTLRCSPISGHKSVSWYQQVLGQGPQFIFQYYEKEERGRGNFPDRFSARQFPNYSSELNVNALLLGDSALYLCASSLEGGETQYFGPGTRLLVL.